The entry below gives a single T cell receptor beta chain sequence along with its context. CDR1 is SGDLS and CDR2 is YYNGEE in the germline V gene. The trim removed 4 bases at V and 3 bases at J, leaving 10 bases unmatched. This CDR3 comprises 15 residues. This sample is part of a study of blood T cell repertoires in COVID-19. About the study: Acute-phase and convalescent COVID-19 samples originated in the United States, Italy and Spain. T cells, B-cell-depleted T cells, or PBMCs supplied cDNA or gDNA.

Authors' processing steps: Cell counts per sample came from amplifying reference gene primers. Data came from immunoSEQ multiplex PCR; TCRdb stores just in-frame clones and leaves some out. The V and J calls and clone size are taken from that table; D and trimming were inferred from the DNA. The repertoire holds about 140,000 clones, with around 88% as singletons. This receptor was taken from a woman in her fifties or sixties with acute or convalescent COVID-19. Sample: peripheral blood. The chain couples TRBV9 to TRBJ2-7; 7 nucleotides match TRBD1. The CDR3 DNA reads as TGTGCCAGCAGCCCAGGGGACAGCCAAGGCTACGAGCAGTACTTC. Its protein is CASSPGDSQGYEQYF.